The 18 T cell receptor beta chains in this list originate from one sample, sequenced in a study of beta chain features in type 1 diabetes. Whole-study results and caveats: There was a moderate but significant shortening of TCRB CDR3s in all four CD4+ subsets of Type 1 diabetes patients.

Isolated RNA was reverse transcribed in full, so expressed TCRB transcripts were sequenced. Profiling relied on immunoSEQ multiplex PCR, and the TCRdb table lists in-frame clones only, not all of them. The sample has 680,000 or so clones, around 15% seen once; the top ten hold 0.022%. Their antigens remain unidentified. The sequencing input was naive CD4+ T cells from blood. These receptors came from a man younger than 35 with type 1 diabetes.

The gene calls are TRBV6-1 and TRBJ2-3; 7 bases line up with TRBD2. This CDR3 comprises 14 residues. V lost 1 base and J lost 6; bases outside the gene matches: 4. Germline loops: CDR1 MNHNS, CDR2 SASEGT. The CDR3, as DNA: TGTGCCAGCAGTGAAGGAGCGGGGAGGGATACGCAGTATTTT. This codes for CASSEGAGRDTQYF.

This clone showed up just a few times. The chain uses TRBV5-1 and TRBJ1-1; no reliable D call. The CDR3 totals 14 residues. The V end lost 0 bases, the J end lost 1 base, and 7 bases lay between the germline ends. Per germline, CDR1 SGHRS and CDR2 YFSETQ. CDR3 in amino acids: CASSLDWGNTEAFF. The CDR3 DNA reads TGCGCCAGCAGCTTGGATTGGGGGAACACTGAAGCTTTCTTT.

The rearrangement links TRBV15 to TRBJ1-2; 9 nucleotides match TRBD1. Germline V gene lookup returns CDR1 LNHNV and CDR2 YYDKDF (reference sequence). The J segment lost 2 bases and the V segment lost 8 bases, leaving 3 bases of the junction unmatched. The CDR3 extends over 13 amino acids. This chain's CDR3 is CATRTGGNYGYTF. CDR3 in DNA: TGTGCCACCCGTACAGGGGGCAACTATGGCTACACCTTC.

This clone has more than one count but fewer than ten. The chain recombines TRBV10-3 with TRBJ2-1, with D possibly matching TRBD2 (7 bases). Trimming took off 4 bases at V and 10 bases at J, with 23 bases between the two ends. In germline, CDR1 is ENHRY, CDR2 SYGVKD. The CDR3 loop spans 16 amino acids. The CDR3 DNA is TGTGCCATCAGTGGCCCTGGGAGGGGGGGAGATGAAGAGCAGTTCTTC. Protein: CAISGPGRGGDEEQFF.

V is TRBV19 and J is TRBJ2-4; D unresolved. With 3 bases removed from V and 3 bases from J, the gap between germline ends came to 9 bases. From germline, CDR1 is LNHDA and CDR2 SQIVND (reference sequence). CDR3 size: 14 residues. For the CDR3, the DNA is TGTGCCAGTAGTATGATGGCGGACAAAAACATTCAGTACTTC. Encoded protein: CASSMMADKNIQYF.

The gene calls are TRBV20-1 and TRBJ1-1; D gene ambiguous. CDR3 size: 10 residues. Germline loops: CDR1 DFQATT, CDR2 SNEGSKA (reference sequence). This CDR3 reads CRVVNTEAFF. The CDR3 coding sequence is TGCAGGGTTGTGAACACTGAAGCTTTCTTT.

This clone was detected a few times. The gene calls are TRBV2 and TRBJ2-1, with D maybe TRBD2 (5 bases). In germline, CDR1 is SNHLY, CDR2 FYNNEI. V dropped 3 bases and J dropped 8 bases, with 14 bases sitting between them. The CDR3 totals 14 residues. The CDR3 region is CASSERLTNHEQFF. The CDR3 coding sequence is TGTGCCAGCAGTGAGAGACTAACCAATCATGAGCAGTTCTTC.

Here the CDR3 DNA reads TGTGCCATCAGTTCGAACCCGAGCGGCTACGAGCAGTACTTC. The encoded protein is CAISSNPSGYEQYF. The chain carries TRBV10-3 and TRBJ2-7; D is perhaps TRBD2 (5 bases). V lost 5 bases to trimming and J lost 3 bases, with 14 bases between them. The germline V gene has CDR1 ENHRY and CDR2 SYGVKD. The length of the CDR3 is 14 residues.

Only a few counts were recorded for this clone. This sequence joins TRBV6-6 and TRBJ2-2; 8 nucleotides align to TRBD2. V lost 5 bases to trimming and J lost 3 bases; unmatched junction nucleotides: 5. Germline CDR1 reads MNHNY; CDR2 reads SVGAGI (reference sequence). The CDR3 is 15 residues long. DNA for the CDR3: TGTGCCAGCAGTCGCGCGGGGGGCGACACCGGGGAGCTGTTTTTT. This gives the protein CASSRAGGDTGELFF.

The chain is built from TRBV10-3 and TRBJ2-3; a possible D gene is TRBD2 (6 bases). The CDR3 contains 15 residues. Germline V gene data show CDR1 as ENHRY and CDR2 as SYGVKD. Trimming shortened V by 1 base and J by 1 base, and 9 bases separated the two germline ends. The CDR3 coding sequence is TGTGCCATCAGTGAGTGGGAGGTCGGCACAGATACGCAGTATTTT. Its protein product is CAISEWEVGTDTQYF.

This clone came up a few times. The V gene is TRBV5-1, the J gene TRBJ1-2; D remains ambiguous. Trimming left V 0 bases short and J 7 bases short, with 4 bases between. The CDR3 spans 11 residues. Germline CDR1 SGHRS, CDR2 YFSETQ. The CDR3 region is CASSLDRGYTF. CDR3 in DNA: TGCGCCAGCAGCTTGGATCGTGGCTACACCTTC. The full variable domain, completed using reference TRBV5-1 and TRBJ1-2, is KAGVTQTPRYLIKTRGQQVTLSCSPISGHRSVSWYQQTPGQGLQFLFEYFSETQRNKGNFPGRFSGRQFSNSRSEMNVSTLELGDSALYLCASSLDRGYTFGSGTRLTVV.

This clone was seen only a few times. J is TRBJ2-1 and V is TRBV29-1, with D hard to call. This CDR3 is built from 12 residues. Germline assignment: CDR1 SQVTM and CDR2 ANQGSEA. V was trimmed by 1 base and J by 7 bases, leaving 8 bases between them. CDR3 in amino acids: CSVEGNRNEQFF. CDR3 nucleotides: TGCAGCGTTGAAGGGAACCGTAATGAGCAGTTCTTC.

The V call is TRBV4-1, the J call TRBJ2-7; D may be TRBD1 (6 bases). This CDR3 spans 15 amino acids. V lost 4 bases and J 3 bases, leaving 16 bases between the germline ends. The V gene's germline CDR1 is MGHRA and CDR2 YSYEKL. The CDR3 is CASSRLMDSYYEQYF. The DNA of the CDR3 is TGCGCCAGCAGCCGTCTTATGGACAGTTACTACGAGCAGTACTTC.

This clone appeared a few times. The chain's CDR3 is CASSQRPGLANTDTQYF. The CDR3 DNA is TGCGCCAGCAGCCAGAGGCCGGGACTAGCGAACACAGATACGCAGTATTTT. The rearrangement links TRBV4-1 to TRBJ2-3, with TRBD2 matching 10 bases. In germline, CDR1 is MGHRA, CDR2 YSYEKL. V was clipped by 3 bases and J by 2 bases; unmatched bases: 8. This CDR3 comprises 17 residues.

This clone has just a few counts. The chain recombines TRBV27 with TRBJ1-1; D uncertain. The CDR3 sequence is 12 residues long. Trimming shortened V by 10 bases and J by 1 base, and 10 bases separated the two germline ends. Germline lookup yields CDR1 MNHEY and CDR2 SMNVEV (reference sequence). The CDR3, as DNA: TGTGCCACCAGGACGGCGAACACTGAAGCTTTCTTT. This codes for CATRTANTEAFF.

CDR3 in amino acids: CASSQDSLNTGELFF. The CDR3 coding sequence is TGCGCCAGCAGTCAGGACAGCCTGAACACCGGGGAGCTGTTTTTT. The V gene is TRBV4-1, the J gene TRBJ2-2; TRBD1 is a possible D gene (6 bases). The V and J ends lost 6 bases and 1 base respectively, with 12 bases between them. This CDR3 spans 15 amino acids. Looked up from germline, CDR1 is MGHRA and CDR2 is YSYEKL.

This clone was seen more than once but under ten times. This chain connects TRBV23-1 to TRBJ1-2; no clear D. TRBV23-1 is an ORF, and what it does is uncertain. This CDR3 has 17 amino acids. Trimming pared 2 bases from V and 4 bases from J, leaving 20 bases between. The DNA of the CDR3 is TGCGCCAGCAGTCAAGGGAAGGAATTCGTCTCAGGCTATGGCTACACCTTC. Translated, it gives CASSQGKEFVSGYGYTF.

The J gene is TRBJ2-5, the V gene TRBV5-1, with D perhaps TRBD2 (5 bases). Germline V gene lookup returns CDR1 SGHRS and CDR2 YFSETQ. Trimming cost V 3 bases and J 5 bases, with 20 bases left between them. The CDR3 extends over 16 amino acids. CDR3 region: CASSSEGSVRGETQYF. For the CDR3, the DNA is TGCGCCAGCAGCTCAGAGGGCTCCGTCCGAGGGGAGACCCAGTACTTC.